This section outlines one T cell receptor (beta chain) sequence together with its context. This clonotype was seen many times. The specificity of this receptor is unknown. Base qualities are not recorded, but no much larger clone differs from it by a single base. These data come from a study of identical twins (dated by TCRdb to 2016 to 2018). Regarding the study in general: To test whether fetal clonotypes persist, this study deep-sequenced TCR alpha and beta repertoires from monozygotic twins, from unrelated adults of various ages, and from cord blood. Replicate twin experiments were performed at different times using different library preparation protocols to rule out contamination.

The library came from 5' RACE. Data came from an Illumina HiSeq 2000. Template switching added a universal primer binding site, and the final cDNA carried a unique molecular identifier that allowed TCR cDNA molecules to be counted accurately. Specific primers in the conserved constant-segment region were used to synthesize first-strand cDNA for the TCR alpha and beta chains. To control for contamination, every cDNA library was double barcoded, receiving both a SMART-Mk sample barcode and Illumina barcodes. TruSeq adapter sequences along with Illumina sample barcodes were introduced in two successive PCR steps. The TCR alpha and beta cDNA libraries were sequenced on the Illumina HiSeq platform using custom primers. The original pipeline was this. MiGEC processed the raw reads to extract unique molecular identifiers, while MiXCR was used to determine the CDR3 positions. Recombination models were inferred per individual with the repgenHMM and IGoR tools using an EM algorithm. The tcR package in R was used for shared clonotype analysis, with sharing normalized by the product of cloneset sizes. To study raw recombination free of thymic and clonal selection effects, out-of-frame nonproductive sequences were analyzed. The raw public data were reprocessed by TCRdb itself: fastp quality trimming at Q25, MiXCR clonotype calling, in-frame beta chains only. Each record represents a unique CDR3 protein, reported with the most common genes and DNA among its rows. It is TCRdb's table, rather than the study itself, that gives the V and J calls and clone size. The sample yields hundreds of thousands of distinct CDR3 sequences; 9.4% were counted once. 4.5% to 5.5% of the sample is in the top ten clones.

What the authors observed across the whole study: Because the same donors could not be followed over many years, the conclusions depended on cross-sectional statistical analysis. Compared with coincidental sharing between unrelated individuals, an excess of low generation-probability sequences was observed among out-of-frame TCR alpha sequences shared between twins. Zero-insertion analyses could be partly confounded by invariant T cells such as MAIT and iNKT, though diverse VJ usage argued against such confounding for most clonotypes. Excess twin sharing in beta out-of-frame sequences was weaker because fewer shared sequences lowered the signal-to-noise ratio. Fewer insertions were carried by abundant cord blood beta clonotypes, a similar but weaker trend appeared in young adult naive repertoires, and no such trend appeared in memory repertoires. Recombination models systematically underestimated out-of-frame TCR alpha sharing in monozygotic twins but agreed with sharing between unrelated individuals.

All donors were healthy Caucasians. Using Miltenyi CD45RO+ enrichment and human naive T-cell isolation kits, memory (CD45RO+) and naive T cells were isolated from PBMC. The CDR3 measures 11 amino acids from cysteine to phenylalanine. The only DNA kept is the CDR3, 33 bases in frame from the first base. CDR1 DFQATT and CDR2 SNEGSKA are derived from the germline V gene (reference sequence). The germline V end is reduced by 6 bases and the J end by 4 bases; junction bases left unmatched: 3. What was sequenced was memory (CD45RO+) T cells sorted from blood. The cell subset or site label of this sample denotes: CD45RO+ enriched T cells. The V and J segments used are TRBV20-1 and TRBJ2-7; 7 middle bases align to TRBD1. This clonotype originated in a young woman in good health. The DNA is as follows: TGCAGTGCGAAGGGGGCGTACGAGCAGTACTTC. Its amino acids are CSAKGAYEQYF.